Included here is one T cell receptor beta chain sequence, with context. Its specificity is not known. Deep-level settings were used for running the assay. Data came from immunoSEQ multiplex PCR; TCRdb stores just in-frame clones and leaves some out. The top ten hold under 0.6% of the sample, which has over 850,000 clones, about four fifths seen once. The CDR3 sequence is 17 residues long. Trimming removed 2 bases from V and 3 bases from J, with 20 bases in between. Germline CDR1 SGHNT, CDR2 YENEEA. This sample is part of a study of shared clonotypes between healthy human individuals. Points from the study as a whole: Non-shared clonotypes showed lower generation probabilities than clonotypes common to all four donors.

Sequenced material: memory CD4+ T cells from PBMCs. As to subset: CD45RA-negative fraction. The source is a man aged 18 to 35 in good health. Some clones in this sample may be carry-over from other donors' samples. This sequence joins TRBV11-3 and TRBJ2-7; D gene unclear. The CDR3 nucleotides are TGTGCCAGCAGCTTACCGGTTTGCCCCTTACAATACTACGAGCAGTACTTC. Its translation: CASSLPVCPLQYYEQYF.